This T cell receptor (beta chain) was found in a study of cytomegalovirus exposure and HLA in healthy donors. Study-wide results and limits: Later analysis revealed greater clonal expansion in HLA-associated TCR beta chains than in equally common others. As confirmed in vitro, a few CMV-associated chains were specific for CMV antigens.

Amplification used 60 Vbeta primers and 13 Jbeta primers. TCRdb's copy holds only in-frame clones and misses some; the assay was immunoSEQ multiplex PCR. This sample carries around 140,000 clones, 77% of them seen once, and the ten largest clones take 4.2%. V lost 0 bases and J 0 bases, leaving 15 bases between the germline ends. This CDR3 is built from 19 residues. Comment on this clone: Its cognate antigen is unknown.

The chain employs TRBV23-1 and TRBJ1-6; tentative D call: TRBD1 (6 bases). TRBV23-1 is reported as an ORF; its role is uncertain. The TCR originated in a male donor in good health and CMV-seropositive. The specimen was PBMCs. The CDR3 is CASSQSSQGSGSYNSPLHF. CDR3 coding DNA: TGCGCCAGCAGTCAATCCTCACAGGGCTCGGGCTCCTATAATTCACCCCTCCACTTT.